This T cell receptor (beta chain) was sequenced during a study of CD8+ T cells in alopecia areata. Study results and caveats: Higher clonality and more expanded CD8+ clones appeared in lesional than normal scalp. Tofacitinib produced a significant decrease in scalp clonality and in expanded CD8+ clones among the top 100.

A word on this clone: The target antigen is unknown.

Treatment indicated: oral pan-JAK inhibitor, 5-10 mg twice daily. Germline V gene data show CDR1 as LGHNA and CDR2 as YSLEER. The germline V and J ends were trimmed by 3 bases and 2 bases, with 15 bases remaining between them. The CDR3 has 16 residues. Sequencing relied on a cDNA template that was reverse transcribed from extracted RNA. Method: immunoSEQ multiplex PCR; TCRdb's copy keeps in-frame clones and lacks some. The sample contains hundreds of thousands of clones, around 66% of which appear only once. The TCR was taken from a human donor with alopecia areata. Sample: CD4+ T cells sorted from blood, taken at week 44, from a patient treated with tofacitinib. The chain employs TRBV4-3 and TRBJ2-3; the D gene is possibly TRBD1 (6 bases). CDR3 region: CASSQLGQTVTDTQYF. CDR3 in DNA: TGCGCCAGCAGCCAGTTGGGACAAACAGTCACAGATACGCAGTATTTT.